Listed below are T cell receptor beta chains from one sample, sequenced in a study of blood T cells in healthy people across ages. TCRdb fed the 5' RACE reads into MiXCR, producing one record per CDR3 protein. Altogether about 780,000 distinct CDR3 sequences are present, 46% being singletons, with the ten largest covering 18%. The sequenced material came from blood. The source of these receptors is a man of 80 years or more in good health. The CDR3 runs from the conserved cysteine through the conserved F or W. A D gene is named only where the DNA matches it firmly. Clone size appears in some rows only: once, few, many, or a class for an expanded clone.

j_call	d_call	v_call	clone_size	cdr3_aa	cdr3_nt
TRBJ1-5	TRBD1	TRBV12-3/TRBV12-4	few	CASSSTGGISNQPQHF	TGTGCCAGCAGTTCGACAGGGGGGATTAGCAATCAGCCCCAGCATTTT
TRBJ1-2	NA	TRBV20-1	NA	CSANSGGNYGYTF	TGCAGTGCTAATTCGGGGGGAAACTATGGCTACACCTTC
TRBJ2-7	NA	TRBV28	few	CASSPAMGDYEQYF	TGTGCCAGCAGCCCGGCGATGGGGGACTACGAGCAGTACTTC
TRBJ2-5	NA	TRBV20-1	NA	CSAHGGGQETQYF	TGCAGTGCCCACGGAGGGGGCCAAGAGACCCAGTACTTC
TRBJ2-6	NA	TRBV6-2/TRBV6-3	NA	CASSWRGLYGANVLTF	TGTGCCAGCAGTTGGCGGGGGCTATATGGGGCCAACGTCCTGACTTTC
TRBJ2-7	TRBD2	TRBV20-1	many	CSAELAGGRYEQYF	TGCAGTGCCGAACTAGCGGGAGGTAGATACGAGCAGTACTTC
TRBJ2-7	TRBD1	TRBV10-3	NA	CAIRGQVSYEQYF	TGTGCCATCAGAGGACAGGTGTCCTACGAGCAGTACTTC
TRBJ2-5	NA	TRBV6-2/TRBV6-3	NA	CASSYGIGRSQETQYF	TGTGCCAGCAGTTACGGAATAGGCAGGAGCCAAGAGACCCAGTACTTC
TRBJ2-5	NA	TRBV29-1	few	CSIQTAGETQYF	TGCAGCATCCAGACAGCGGGAGAGACCCAGTACTTC
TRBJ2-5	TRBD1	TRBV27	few	CASRITGQGERETQYF	TGTGCCAGCAGGATAACTGGACAGGGAGAGAGAGAGACCCAGTACTTC
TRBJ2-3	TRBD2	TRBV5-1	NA	CASSLVLADSTDTKYF	TGCGCCAGCAGCTTGGTACTAGCGGATAGCACAGATACGAAGTATTTT
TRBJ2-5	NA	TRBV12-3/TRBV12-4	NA	CASRGTFRIETQYF	TGTGCCAGCAGGGGGACTTTCAGAATAGAGACCCAGTACTTC
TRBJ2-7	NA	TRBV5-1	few	CASSPAVINEQYF	TGCGCCAGCAGCCCGGCAGTTATCAACGAGCAGTACTTC
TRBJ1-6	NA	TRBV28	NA	CASNRGGSNSPLHF	TGTGCCAGCAACCGGGGCGGCTCAAATTCACCCCTCCACTTT
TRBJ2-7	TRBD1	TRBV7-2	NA	CASTTGGGSYEQYF	TGTGCCAGCACAACAGGGGGTGGCTCCTACGAGCAGTACTTC
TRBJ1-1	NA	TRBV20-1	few	CSAPNTNTEAFF	TGCAGTGCTCCTAATACGAACACTGAAGCTTTCTTT
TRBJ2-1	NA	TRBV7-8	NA	CASSRRNVEYNEQFF	TGTGCCAGCAGCCGAAGGAACGTGGAGTACAATGAGCAGTTCTTC